This T cell receptor (beta chain) is from a study of Ad26.COV2.S vaccination and SARS-CoV-2 variants. Treatment indicated: roughly 20 received Ad26.COV2.S at low or high dose, single or two shots; about 5 received placebo; per-sample allocation not given. Day 63 after the first injection of vaccine or placebo was the sampling time. Libraries were prepared by immunoSEQ multiplex PCR; TCRdb keeps only in-frame clonotypes and omits some of them. Among around 320,000 clones listed, roughly 87% were seen once. The V end lost 7 bases, the J end lost 2 bases, and 19 bases lay between the germline ends. Germline V CDR1 and CDR2: SGHAT, FQNNGV. This CDR3 is 16 amino acids long.

The input for sequencing was peripheral blood, taken in a trial of Ad26.COV2.S vaccine versus placebo. This chain uses TRBV11-2 with TRBJ2-3; D possibly corresponds to TRBD1 (5 bases). The clonotype was recovered from a person aged 18-65 years who received the Ad26.COV2.S COVID-19 vaccine or a placebo. As DNA, the CDR3 is TGTGCCAGCATCAAATCAGGGCAGCATACCACAGATACGCAGTATTTT. Amino acid sequence: CASIKSGQHTTDTQYF. The variable domain in full, with the rest retrieved from reference TRBV11-2 and TRBJ2-3, is EAGVAQSPRYKIIEKRQSVAFWCNPISGHATLYWYQQILGQGPKLLIQFQNNGVVDDSQLPKDRFSAERLKGVDSTLKIQPAKLEDSAVYLCASIKSGQHTTDTQYFGPGTRLTVL.